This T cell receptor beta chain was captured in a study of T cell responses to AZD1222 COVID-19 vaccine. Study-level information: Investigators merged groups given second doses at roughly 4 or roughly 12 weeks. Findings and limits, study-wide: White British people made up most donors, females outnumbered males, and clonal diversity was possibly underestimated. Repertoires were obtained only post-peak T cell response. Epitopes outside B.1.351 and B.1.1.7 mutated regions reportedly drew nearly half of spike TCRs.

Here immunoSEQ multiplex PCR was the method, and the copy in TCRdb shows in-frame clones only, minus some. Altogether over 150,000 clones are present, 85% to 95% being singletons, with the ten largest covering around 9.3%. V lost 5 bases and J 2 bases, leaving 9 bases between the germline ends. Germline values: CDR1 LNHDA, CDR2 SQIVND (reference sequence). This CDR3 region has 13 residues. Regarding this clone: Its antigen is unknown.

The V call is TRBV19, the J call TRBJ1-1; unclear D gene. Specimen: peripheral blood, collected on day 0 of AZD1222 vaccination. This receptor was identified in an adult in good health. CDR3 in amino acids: CASSPQSNTEAFF. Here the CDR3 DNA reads TGTGCCAGTAGTCCCCAGTCTAACACTGAAGCTTTCTTT.